This T cell receptor (beta chain) appears in the sequencing data of a study of cytomegalovirus exposure and HLA in healthy donors. Researchers ran the PCR with 60 Vbeta and 13 Jbeta primers. Profiling relied on immunoSEQ multiplex PCR, and the TCRdb table lists in-frame clones only, not all of them. The table lists approximately 130,000 clones, around 86% of them singletons. Trimming took off 6 bases at V and 1 base at J, with 9 bases between the two ends. The V gene's germline CDR1 is WSHSY and CDR2 SAAADI. There are 13 residues in the CDR3. The origin of this receptor is a man between 18 and 29 years old in good health and CMV-seronegative. The sequenced sample was PBMCs. This sequence joins TRBV10-2 and TRBJ2-5; D gene unclear. The CDR3 bases are TGCGCCAGCAGGGGCCTGTCCCAAGAGACCCAGTACTTC. It codes for CASRGLSQETQYF.